The 19 T cell receptor beta chains in this list originate from one sample, sequenced in a study of glioma-infiltrating T cells. Amplification of TCR alpha and beta CDR3 regions from RNA used iRepertoire nested multiplex PCR. TCRdb recomputed calls from the multiplex PCR reads with MiXCR, one row per CDR3 protein. The sample holds approximately 10,000 distinct CDR3 sequences, 56% seen once. The sequencing sample was made of glioma tissue, nonneoplastic brain tissue, or PBMCs (not recorded which). All receptors come from a human donor with low-grade glioma or glioblastoma, undergoing nonglioma brain surgery, or in good health (not recorded which).

This clonotype came up many times. An end of the junction does not agree with germline; a read error may underlie this. The V and J genes are TRBV2 and TRBJ1-2; 8 nucleotides match TRBD1. Per the germline V gene, CDR1 is SNHLY and CDR2 is FYNNEI. There are 14 residues in the CDR3. CDR3 bases: TGTGCCAGCAGTCAAGCGGACAGGGTTAGTGGCTACACCTTC. Translated, it gives CASSQADRVSGYTF.

About this clonotype itself: The junction departs from germline at one end; a sequencing error may be responsible. The rearrangement joins TRBV3-1 to TRBJ1-1; a weak D match, TRBD1 (5 bases). Germline V lookup: CDR1 LGHDT, CDR2 YNNKEL (reference sequence). The CDR3 is 14 amino acids. Written as DNA, the CDR3 is TGTGCCAGCAGCCAAAGGGGCTTGGACACTGAAGATTTCTTT. Translating it yields CASSQRGLDTEDFF.

The count of this clonotype is one. This chain connects TRBV20-1 to TRBJ2-1; D is undetermined. The CDR3 runs 13 residues. Trimming took 7 bases from V and 4 from J, leaving 14 bases between them. Germline-derived CDR1 and CDR2 are DFQATT and SNEGSKA (reference sequence). The CDR3 sequence is CSERDRSYNEQFF. The CDR3 region has the DNA TGCAGTGAGAGAGATAGGTCTTACAATGAGCAGTTCTTC.

The chain is built from TRBV27 and TRBJ2-1; D gene ambiguous. There are 13 residues in the CDR3. Germline assignment: CDR1 MNHEY and CDR2 SMNVEV (reference sequence). Trimming pared 2 bases from V and 5 bases from J, leaving 7 bases between. CDR3 DNA: TGTGCCAGCAGTTTAATTAGTCACAATGAGCAGTTCTTC. It is translated as CASSLISHNEQFF.

This clonotype was picked up a small number of times. A read error is possible here, since a much larger clone lies one base away. DNA of the CDR3: TGTGCCAGTTCGGGAGACAGATTAAACACCTGGGAGCTGTTTTTT. This gives the protein CASSGDRLNTWELFF. The chain links TRBV19 to TRBJ2-2; tentative D call: TRBD2 (6 bases). The CDR3 totals 15 residues. Looked up from germline, CDR1 is LNHDA and CDR2 is SQIVND (reference sequence). Looking up the rest from reference TRBV19 and TRBJ2-2 gives the full variable domain: DGGITQSPKYLFRKEGQNVTLSCEQNLNHDAMYWYRQDPGQGLRLIYYSQIVNDFQKGDIAEGYSVSREKKESFPLTVTSAQKNPTAFYLCASSGDRLNTWELFFGEGSRLTVL.

The chain employs TRBV7-9 and TRBJ1-5; no clear D gene. Trimming took 0 bases from V and 3 from J, leaving 6 bases between them. The CDR3 is made up of 14 amino acids. CDR1 SEHNR and CDR2 FQNEAQ come from the germline V gene (reference sequence). CDR3 region: CASSLAATNQPQHF. The CDR3 DNA reads TGTGCCAGCAGCTTAGCGGCTACCAATCAGCCCCAGCATTTT. Full variable domain (outside the CDR3, taken from reference TRBV7-9 and TRBJ1-5): DTGVSQNPRHKITKRGQNVTFRCDPISEHNRLYWYRQTLGQGPEFLTYFQNEAQLEKSRLLSDRFSAERPKGSFSTLEIQRTEQGDSAMYLCASSLAATNQPQHFGDGTRLSIL.

This clonotype is deemed medium-sized (0.01 to 0.1%). This chain's CDR3 is CASSLFGGRETDTQYF. The CDR3 region has the DNA TGTGCCAGCAGCTTATTCGGCGGGAGGGAGACAGATACGCAGTATTTT. This rearrangement joins TRBV7-3 to TRBJ2-3, with 9 bases that match TRBD2. This CDR3 region has 16 residues. Germline trimming cut 2 bases from V and 3 bases from J; bases unmatched to any gene: 6. CDR1 and CDR2 (germline): SGHTA, FQGTGA.

Turning to this clonotype: At one end the junction does not follow the germline gene, possibly because of a read error. The gene calls are TRBV4-1 and TRBJ1-1; TRBD1 is a possible D gene (5 bases). The CDR3 consists of 15 residues. Germline V CDR1 and CDR2: MGHRA, YSYEKL. CDR3 region: CTSSLDQGSFTEAFF. The CDR3 DNA follows: TGCACCAGCAGCCTGGACCAGGGTAGTTTCACCGAAGCTTTCTTT.

This clonotype came up a few times. The J gene is TRBJ1-1, the V gene TRBV30, with D tentatively TRBD1 (5 bases). CDR1 is GTSNPN, CDR2 SVGIG, per germline (reference sequence). The CDR3 spans 13 residues. Trimming cost V 3 bases and J 4 bases, with 12 bases left between them. The CDR3 region has the DNA TGTGCCTGGAGCGGTACAGGACCCACTGAAGCTTTCTTT. Translation gives CAWSGTGPTEAFF.

This clonotype came up many times. This may arise from a read error, as a much more abundant clone is one base away. The chain is built from TRBV20-1 and TRBJ2-5; D is perhaps TRBD1 (6 bases). This CDR3 region has 14 residues. Between the trimmed V and J ends, which lost 0 bases and 2 bases, there was a span of 10 bases. Germline assignment: CDR1 DFQATT and CDR2 SNEGSKA (reference sequence). The CDR3 DNA sequence: TGCAGTGCTAGAGACAGGACAGAGCAAGAGACCCAGTACTTC. It translates to CSARDRTEQETQYF.

As for this clonotype: The junction and the germline gene differ at one end; a read error may be behind it. This chain uses TRBV6-2 or TRBV6-3 with TRBJ2-5; D unresolved. The CDR3 loop spans 15 amino acids. The V gene's germline CDR1 is MNHEY and CDR2 SVGEGT. CDR3 DNA sequence: TGTGTCAGCAGCTTTTCACACTCCGGTATGGGGACCCAGTACTTC. It encodes CVSSFSHSGMGTQYF.

A single count supports this clonotype. The CDR3 region is CASSLPERGGLGNEQFF. In DNA form, the CDR3 reads TGTGCCAGCAGCTTGCCCGAGCGAGGGGGCCTAGGGAATGAGCAGTTCTTC. The chain combines TRBV6-6 with TRBJ2-1; 7 positions match TRBD1. This CDR3 comprises 17 residues. The germline V gene encodes CDR1 MNHNY and CDR2 SVGAGI (reference sequence). V lost 6 bases, J lost 7 bases, and 18 bases stayed unmatched.

On this clonotype itself: At one boundary the junction diverges from the germline segment, which might be a read error. The V and J genes are TRBV6-2 or TRBV6-3 and TRBJ2-1, with 7 bases lining up with TRBD2. The germline V gene has CDR1 MNHEY and CDR2 SVGEGT. This CDR3 spans 17 amino acids. The CDR3 sequence is CASIYSLLAGLYNEQFF. The CDR3 bases are TGTGCCAGCATTTACTCCCTCTTAGCGGGCCTCTACAATGAGCAGTTCTTC.

This clonotype is deemed medium-sized (0.01 to 0.1%). The V call is TRBV20-1, the J call TRBJ1-1, with 9 bases fitting TRBD1. This CDR3 is 12 amino acids long. Germline lookup yields CDR1 DFQATT and CDR2 SNEGSKA (reference sequence). Losses at the gene ends were 6 bases for V and 7 bases for J; bases not matched to a gene: 6. As DNA, the CDR3 is TGCAGTGCACCGACAGGGGGTCGTGAAGCTTTCTTT. Its translation is CSAPTGGREAFF.

This clonotype was found many times. One end of the junction fails to match germline, which may point to a read error. The V and J genes are TRBV3-1 and TRBJ2-1; D possibly corresponds to TRBD1 (5 bases). The CDR3 extends over 14 amino acids. CDR1 is LGHDT and CDR2 is YNNKEL in the germline V gene (reference sequence). CDR3 region: CAISQVHRPNEQFF. CDR3 DNA: TGTGCCATCAGCCAAGTCCACAGGCCCAATGAGCAGTTCTTC.

This clonotype was seen just once. J is TRBJ1-1 and V is TRBV20-1; no reliable D call. CDR3 length: 13 residues. Germline CDR1 and CDR2: DFQATT and SNEGSKA (reference sequence). Trimming shortened V by 4 bases and J by 2 bases, and 11 bases separated the two germline ends. CDR3: CSAIWMLNTEAFF. The DNA for the CDR3 is TGCAGTGCTATCTGGATGTTAAACACTGAAGCTTTCTTT.

This sequence joins TRBV28 and TRBJ2-7; TRBD2 is a possible D gene (6 bases). The CDR3 consists of 15 residues. The ends were cut back, 3 bases at V and 2 bases at J, with 14 bases in the middle. Germline V CDR1 and CDR2: MDHEN, SYDVKM. The CDR3 nucleotides read TGTGCCAGCAGTTTTCCGACGGGAGTCCCCTACGAGCAGTACTTC. Protein sequence: CASSFPTGVPYEQYF.

This clonotype is medium-sized by share. The chain has TRBV28 and TRBJ2-7; no clear D. Trimming removed 6 bases from V and 1 base from J, with 16 bases in between. This CDR3 spans 15 amino acids. CDR1 MDHEN and CDR2 SYDVKM come from the germline V gene. CDR3 nucleotides: TGTGCCAGCAGCCCTCACCGGGCGCAGTCCTACGAGCAGTACTTC. Translated, it gives CASSPHRAQSYEQYF. The variable domain in full, completed from reference TRBV28 and TRBJ2-7, reads DVKVTQSSRYLVKRTGEKVFLECVQDMDHENMFWYRQDPGLGLRLIYFSYDVKMKEKGDIPEGYSVSREKKERFSLILESASTNQTSMYLCASSPHRAQSYEQYFGPGTRLTVT.

Note on this clonotype: A much larger clone sits a single nucleotide away, making a read error possible. The CDR3 loop is CSVDPGVSTEAFF. CDR3 sequence (DNA): TGCAGCGTTGATCCAGGGGTGAGCACTGAAGCTTTCTTT. The chain joins TRBV29-1 to TRBJ1-1, with a weak D call TRBD1 (6 bases). Per the germline V gene, CDR1 is SQVTM and CDR2 is ANQGSEA. Trimming removed 3 bases at V and 4 bases at J, with 12 bases between. The CDR3 loop spans 13 amino acids.